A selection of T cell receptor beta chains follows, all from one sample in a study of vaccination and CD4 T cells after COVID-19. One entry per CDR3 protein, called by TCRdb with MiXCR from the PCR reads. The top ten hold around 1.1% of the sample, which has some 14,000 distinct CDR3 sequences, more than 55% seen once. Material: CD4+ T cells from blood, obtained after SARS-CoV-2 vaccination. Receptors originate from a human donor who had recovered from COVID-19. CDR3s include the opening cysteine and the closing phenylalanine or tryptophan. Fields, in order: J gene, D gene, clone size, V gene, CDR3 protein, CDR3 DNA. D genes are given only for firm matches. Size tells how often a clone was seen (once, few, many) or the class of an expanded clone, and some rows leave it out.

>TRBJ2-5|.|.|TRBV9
CASSVGQTYQETQYF
TGTGCCAGCAGCGTCGGACAGACGTACCAAGAGACCCAGTACTTC
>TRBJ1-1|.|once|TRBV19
CASSTTWRFGTEAFF
TGTGCTAGTAGTACTACTTGGAGGTTCGGGACTGAAGCTTTCTTT
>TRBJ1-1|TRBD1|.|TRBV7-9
CASSLPPRGGTEAFF
TGTGCCAGCAGCTTACCGCCCAGGGGGGGGACTGAAGCTTTCTTT
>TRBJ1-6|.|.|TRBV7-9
CASSFSSVPHSPLHF
TGTGCCAGCAGCTTTAGTTCCGTACCCCATTCACCCCTCCACTTT
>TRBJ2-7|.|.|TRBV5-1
CASSPGTFTYEQYF
TGCGCCAGCAGCCCGGGGACTTTTACCTACGAGCAGTACTTC
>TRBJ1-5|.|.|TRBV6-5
CASSYSSTGNQPQHF
TGTGCCAGCAGTTACTCGAGTACAGGCAATCAGCCCCAGCATTTT
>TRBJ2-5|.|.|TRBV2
CASSVEDSETQYF
TGTGCCAGCAGTGTCGAGGATTCGGAGACCCAGTACTTC
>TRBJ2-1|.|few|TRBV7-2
CASSLGGWGNEQFF
TGTGCCAGCAGCTTGGGGGGTTGGGGGAATGAGCAGTTCTTC
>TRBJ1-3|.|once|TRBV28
CASSGRGGNTIYF
TGTGCCAGCAGTGGCCGGGGGGGAAACACCATATATTTT
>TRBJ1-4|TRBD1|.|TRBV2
CASSFDRADEKLFF
TGTGCCAGCAGTTTCGACAGGGCCGATGAAAAACTGTTTTTT
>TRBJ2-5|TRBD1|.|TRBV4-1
CASSRNTGGRGETQYF
TGCGCCAGCAGCCGAAATACAGGGGGCAGAGGAGAGACCCAGTACTTC
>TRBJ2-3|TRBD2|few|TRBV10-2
CASGPTGGRDTQYF
TGCGCCAGCGGCCCGACGGGAGGGAGAGATACGCAGTATTTT
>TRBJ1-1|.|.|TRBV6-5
CASSSPLVGSTGGAFF
TGTGCCAGCAGTTCGCCCTTGGTCGGCAGCACGGGAGGAGCTTTCTTT